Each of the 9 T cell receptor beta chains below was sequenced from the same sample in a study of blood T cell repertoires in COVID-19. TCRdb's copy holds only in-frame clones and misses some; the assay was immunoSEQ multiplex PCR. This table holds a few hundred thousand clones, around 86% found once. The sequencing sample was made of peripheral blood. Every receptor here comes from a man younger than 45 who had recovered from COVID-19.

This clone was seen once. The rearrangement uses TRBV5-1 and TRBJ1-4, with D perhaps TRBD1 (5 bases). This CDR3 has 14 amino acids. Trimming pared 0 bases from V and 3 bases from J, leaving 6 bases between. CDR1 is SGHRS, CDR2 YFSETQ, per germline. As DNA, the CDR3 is TGCGCCAGCAGCTTGGCAGGGTCTAATGAAAAACTGTTTTTT. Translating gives CASSLAGSNEKLFF.

This CDR3 reads CAITRDNYGYTF. Written as DNA, the CDR3 is TGTGCCATCACCAGGGATAACTATGGCTACACCTTC. The gene calls are TRBV10-3 and TRBJ1-2; possible D gene TRBD1, 5 bases. CDR1 ENHRY and CDR2 SYGVKD come from the germline V gene. Deletions cut 7 bases from V and 1 base from J, with 7 bases between. The CDR3 extends over 12 amino acids.

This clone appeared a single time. The CDR3 DNA sequence: TGTGCCAGCAGCCAGTTACAGCAGAGCTCCTACAATGAGCAGTTCTTC. It encodes CASSQLQQSSYNEQFF. J is TRBJ2-1 and V is TRBV3-1 (or the pseudogene TRBV3-2); D unresolved. Germline values: CDR1 LGHDT, CDR2 YNNKEL (reference sequence). V lost 3 bases, J lost 0 bases, and 12 bases lay in between. This CDR3 spans 16 amino acids.

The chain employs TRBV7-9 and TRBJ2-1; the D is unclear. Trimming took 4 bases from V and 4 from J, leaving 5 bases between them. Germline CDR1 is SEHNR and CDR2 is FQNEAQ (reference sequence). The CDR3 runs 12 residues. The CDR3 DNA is TGTGCCAGCAGCTCTACGTACAATGAGCAGTTCTTC. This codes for CASSSTYNEQFF.

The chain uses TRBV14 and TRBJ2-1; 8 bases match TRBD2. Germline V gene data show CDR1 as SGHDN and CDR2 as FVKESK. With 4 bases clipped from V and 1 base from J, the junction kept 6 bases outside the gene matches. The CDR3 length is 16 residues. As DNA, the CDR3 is TGTGCCAGCAGCCCAGTCGGGGGGGCATCCTACAATGAGCAGTTCTTC. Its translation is CASSPVGGASYNEQFF. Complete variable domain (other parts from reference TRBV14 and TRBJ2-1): EAGVTQFPSHSVIEKGQTVTLRCDPISGHDNLYWYRRVMGKEIKFLLHFVKESKQDESGMPNNRFLAERTGGTYSTLKVQPAELEDSGVYFCASSPVGGASYNEQFFGPGTRLTVL.

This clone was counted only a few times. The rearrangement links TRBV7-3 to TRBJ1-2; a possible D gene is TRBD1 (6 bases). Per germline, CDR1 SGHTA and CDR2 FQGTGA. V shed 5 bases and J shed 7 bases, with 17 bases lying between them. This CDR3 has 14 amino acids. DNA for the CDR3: TGTGCCAGCAGCCCTGCCGCGGGGGCGGGTGGCTACACCTTC. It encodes CASSPAAGAGGYTF.

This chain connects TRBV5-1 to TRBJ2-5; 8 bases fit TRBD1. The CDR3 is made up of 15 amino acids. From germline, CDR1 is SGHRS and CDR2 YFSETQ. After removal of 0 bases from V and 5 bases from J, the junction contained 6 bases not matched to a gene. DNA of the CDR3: TGCGCCAGCAGCTTGGTGCAGGGGGCGGCGGAGACCCAGTACTTC. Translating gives CASSLVQGAAETQYF.

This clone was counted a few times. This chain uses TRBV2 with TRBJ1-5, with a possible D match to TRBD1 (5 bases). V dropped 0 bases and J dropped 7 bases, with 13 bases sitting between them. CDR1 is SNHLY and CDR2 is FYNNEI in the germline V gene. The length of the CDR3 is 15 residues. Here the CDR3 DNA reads TGTGCCAGCAGTGAAGCGCTTCCAGGGAACCAGCCCCAGCATTTT. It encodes CASSEALPGNQPQHF.

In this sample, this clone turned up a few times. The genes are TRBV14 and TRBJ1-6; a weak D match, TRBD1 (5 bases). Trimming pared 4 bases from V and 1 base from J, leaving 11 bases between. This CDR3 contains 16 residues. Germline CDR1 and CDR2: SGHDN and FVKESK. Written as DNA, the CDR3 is TGTGCCAGCAGCCCTACCCAGGGATCCTATAATTCACCCCTCCACTTT. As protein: CASSPTQGSYNSPLHF. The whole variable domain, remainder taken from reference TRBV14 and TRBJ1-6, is EAGVTQFPSHSVIEKGQTVTLRCDPISGHDNLYWYRRVMGKEIKFLLHFVKESKQDESGMPNNRFLAERTGGTYSTLKVQPAELEDSGVYFCASSPTQGSYNSPLHFGNGTRLTVT.